The next 24 T cell receptor beta chains were all read from a single sample in a study of response to subunit inactivated influenza vaccine. MiXCR, applied by TCRdb to the RT-PCR reads, yields one record per CDR3 protein. The sample gives hundreds of thousands of distinct CDR3 sequences, roughly 15% of which show up once; 7.5% to 9% is in the top ten. Sequencing was performed on PBMCs from blood, taken roughly 2 weeks before vaccination. These receptors came from a man between 45 and 60 years old who received an inactivated influenza vaccine.

The V and J genes are TRBV12-3 or TRBV12-4 and TRBJ2-3; D is ambiguous. Trimming pared 3 bases from V and 0 bases from J, leaving 10 bases between. The CDR3 contains 15 residues. The CDR3, as DNA: TGTGCCAGCAGTTTTAAAGGGCCTAGCACAGATACGCAGTATTTT. It translates to CASSFKGPSTDTQYF.

DNA of the CDR3: TGTGCCAGCAGCCAAGATTCAGGATGGGGATTCTACGAGCAGTACTTC. Its protein product is CASSQDSGWGFYEQYF. The chain combines TRBV3-1 with TRBJ2-7; unclear D gene. Germline CDR1 reads LGHDT; CDR2 reads YNNKEL (reference sequence). The V gene lost 0 bases and the J gene lost 3 bases, with 15 bases spanning the gap. The CDR3 spans 16 residues.

The gene calls are TRBV15 and TRBJ2-1; 11 bases are a match to TRBD2. The J segment lost 4 bases and the V segment lost 2 bases, leaving 4 bases of the junction unmatched. From germline, CDR1 is LNHNV and CDR2 YYDKDF (reference sequence). The CDR3 is 16 residues long. DNA for the CDR3: TGTGCCACCAGCAGACAACTAGCGGGAGATTACAATGAGCAGTTCTTC. Translated, it gives CATSRQLAGDYNEQFF.

This clonotype has more than one count but fewer than ten. The J gene is TRBJ2-5, the V gene TRBV6-1; the D is unclear. Germline V gives CDR1 MNHNS, CDR2 SASEGT. The V end lost 6 bases, the J end lost 4 bases, and 12 bases lay between the germline ends. This CDR3 is built from 13 residues. The CDR3 protein is CASRRSHVETQYF. CDR3 nucleotides: TGTGCCAGCAGGCGGAGCCATGTAGAGACCCAGTACTTC.

This clonotype came up a few times. The chain recombines TRBV5-1 with TRBJ2-3; D is unresolved. The CDR3 totals 14 residues. Germline V CDR1 and CDR2: SGHRS, YFSETQ. V was trimmed by 4 bases and J by 6 bases, leaving 15 bases between them. Here the CDR3 reads CASSADPMKDTQYF. CDR3 DNA: TGCGCCAGCAGCGCAGACCCAATGAAGGATACGCAGTATTTT.

In this sample, this clonotype turned up many times. The chain joins TRBV3-1 to TRBJ2-1; 14 bases agree with TRBD2. Germline-derived CDR1 and CDR2 are LGHDT and YNNKEL (reference sequence). CDR3 size: 17 residues. With 3 bases clipped from V and 6 bases from J, the junction kept 7 bases outside the gene matches. The CDR3 sequence is CASSQMTSGGASNEQFF. The CDR3 DNA reads as TGTGCCAGCAGCCAGATGACTAGCGGGGGGGCGAGCAATGAGCAGTTCTTC.

This clonotype was found many times. The chain uses TRBV20-1 and TRBJ2-7; 9 bases map to TRBD1. CDR1 is DFQATT and CDR2 is SNEGSKA in the germline V gene (reference sequence). The CDR3 contains 13 residues. DNA for the CDR3: TGCAGCGCCACCGGGACAGGGTCCTACGAGCAGTACTTC. It codes for CSATGTGSYEQYF.

This rearrangement joins TRBV27 to TRBJ2-6; the D is unclear. The CDR3 totals 15 residues. V was clipped by 5 bases and J by 1 base, with 9 bases between them. Per the germline V gene, CDR1 is MNHEY and CDR2 is SMNVEV (reference sequence). The CDR3 loop reads CASSPFGSGANVLTF. The CDR3 DNA reads as TGTGCCAGCAGTCCTTTTGGGTCTGGGGCCAACGTCCTGACTTTC.

This clonotype was counted many times. The V call is TRBV7-8, the J call TRBJ1-5, with D unclear. Germline CDR1 is SGHVS and CDR2 is FQNEAQ. Trimming took 5 bases from V and 0 from J, leaving 8 bases between them. The CDR3 is made up of 14 amino acids. The CDR3 nucleotides read TGTGCCAGCAGCAGACGGCATAGCAATCAGCCCCAGCATTTT. Its translation is CASSRRHSNQPQHF.

V is TRBV5-6 and J is TRBJ2-2, with a weak D call TRBD2 (6 bases). V was trimmed by 3 bases and J by 6 bases, leaving 6 bases between them. Germline V gene data show CDR1 as SGHDT and CDR2 as YYEEEE. The CDR3 covers 12 residues. CDR3 loop: CASSWEAGELFF. CDR3 nucleotide sequence: TGTGCCAGCAGCTGGGAGGCCGGGGAGCTGTTTTTT.

Only a few counts were recorded for this clonotype. The CDR3 spells CASSRRDNNTGELFF. The CDR3 DNA is TGTGCCAGCTCACGCCGGGACAACAACACCGGGGAGCTGTTTTTT. The chain couples TRBV18 to TRBJ2-2; a weak D match, TRBD1 (6 bases). Trimming removed 4 bases from V and 2 bases from J, with 11 bases in between. Germline CDR1 KGHSH, CDR2 LQKENI. The CDR3 runs to 15 residues.

In its sample, this clonotype was seen a few times. The chain has TRBV6-2 or TRBV6-3 and TRBJ2-2; D remains ambiguous. V was pared by 8 bases and J by 7 bases, with 8 bases between. This CDR3 has 11 residues. The germline V gene encodes CDR1 MNHEY and CDR2 SVGEGT. Here the CDR3 reads CASLQGGELFF. Written as DNA, the CDR3 is TGTGCCAGCTTACAAGGCGGGGAGCTGTTTTTT.

The chain uses TRBV20-1 and TRBJ1-2; D gene ambiguous. This CDR3 contains 10 residues. Germline assignment: CDR1 DFQATT and CDR2 SNEGSKA (reference sequence). V was trimmed by 6 bases and J by 8 bases, leaving 10 bases between them. This CDR3 reads CSAPRLGYTF. CDR3 bases: TGCAGTGCCCCACGACTGGGCTACACCTTC.

This chain uses TRBV24-1 with TRBJ2-5; tentative D call: TRBD2 (6 bases). The CDR3 extends over 16 amino acids. V shed 3 bases and J shed 5 bases, with 18 bases lying between them. Germline V gives CDR1 KGHDR, CDR2 SFDVKD. CDR3 DNA sequence: TGTGCCACCAGTGATCCCGGGAGAGCCCAACTCGAGACCCAGTACTTC. Protein: CATSDPGRAQLETQYF.

This clonotype was recorded at least ten times. The CDR3 loop reads CASNSGQSPGEKLFF. DNA of the CDR3: TGTGCCAGCAACTCGGGACAATCCCCGGGAGAAAAACTGTTTTTT. The chain joins TRBV9 to TRBJ1-4, with D possibly matching TRBD1 (6 bases). The V and J ends lost 6 bases and 8 bases respectively, with 20 bases between them. This CDR3 contains 15 residues. In germline, CDR1 is SGDLS, CDR2 YYNGEE.

The chain couples TRBV6-1 to TRBJ2-2, with D perhaps matching TRBD1 (7 bases). Trimming pared 6 bases from V and 1 base from J, leaving 18 bases between. The CDR3 extends over 17 amino acids. Germline CDR1 reads MNHNS; CDR2 reads SASEGT. The CDR3 sequence: CASSRGTDYKNTGELFF. CDR3 sequence (DNA): TGTGCCAGCAGCCGCGGGACAGACTACAAGAACACCGGGGAGCTGTTTTTT.

This clonotype turned up a few times. The gene calls are TRBV4-1 and TRBJ2-7; 9 nucleotides match TRBD2. The germline V gene encodes CDR1 MGHRA and CDR2 YSYEKL. After removal of 1 base from V and 3 bases from J, the junction contained 4 bases not matched to a gene. The CDR3 consists of 15 residues. The DNA for the CDR3 is TGCGCCAGCAGCCAAGGGTGGACTAGCGTCTACGAGCAGTACTTC. As protein: CASSQGWTSVYEQYF.

CDR3 residues: CASSMVLAGVRYNEQFF. Here the CDR3 DNA reads TGTGCCAGTAGTATGGTGCTAGCGGGAGTGCGGTACAATGAGCAGTTCTTC. The V and J genes are TRBV19 and TRBJ2-1, with 10 bases fitting TRBD2. Germline V gene sequence: CDR1 LNHDA, CDR2 SQIVND (reference sequence). The CDR3 runs 17 residues. The V and J ends lost 3 bases and 4 bases, in that order; junction bases with no gene match: 9.

V usage is TRBV6-5 and J usage is TRBJ2-7, with a tentative D call TRBD2 (6 bases). V was clipped by 3 bases and J by 0 bases, with 12 bases between them. CDR3 size: 15 residues. The V gene's germline CDR1 is MNHEY and CDR2 SVGAGI. The CDR3 sequence is CASSYGTLGSYEQYF. Here the CDR3 DNA reads TGTGCCAGCAGTTATGGGACTCTAGGCTCCTACGAGCAGTACTTC.

The chain joins TRBV30 to TRBJ2-3, with D perhaps matching TRBD1 (6 bases). CDR3 length equals 14 residues. With 2 bases removed from V and 2 bases from J, the gap between germline ends came to 11 bases. Germline V lookup: CDR1 GTSNPN, CDR2 SVGIG (reference sequence). CDR3 nucleotides: TGTGCCTGGAGTCAGGGGATTTCCACAGATACGCAGTATTTT. Protein product: CAWSQGISTDTQYF.

This clonotype was detected a few times. This rearrangement joins TRBV20-1 to TRBJ2-7, with a possible D match to TRBD1 (7 bases). The germline V gene encodes CDR1 DFQATT and CDR2 SNEGSKA (reference sequence). The CDR3 runs to 16 residues. V shed 5 bases and J shed 5 bases, with 25 bases lying between them. The chain's CDR3 is CSAGTKRRGRRNEQYF. As DNA, the CDR3 is TGCAGTGCTGGGACGAAGCGGAGGGGGCGCAGGAACGAGCAGTACTTC.

The gene calls are TRBV6-5 and TRBJ2-4, with 9 nucleotides matching TRBD2. V shed 2 bases and J 4 bases; nucleotides not matched to a gene: 9. The CDR3 length is 17 residues. Germline-derived CDR1 and CDR2 are MNHEY and SVGAGI. The CDR3: CASSYPAARGGKNIQYF. The CDR3 DNA sequence: TGTGCCAGCAGTTACCCCGCTGCGCGGGGGGGGAAAAACATTCAGTACTTC.

V usage is TRBV12-3 or TRBV12-4 and J usage is TRBJ2-7, with TRBD2 matching over 13 bases. This CDR3 region has 14 residues. J lost 6 bases, V lost 4 bases, and 3 bases had no gene match. This chain's CDR3 is CASSSGLAGVEQYF. The CDR3 DNA sequence: TGTGCCAGCAGTTCTGGACTAGCGGGGGTCGAGCAGTACTTC.

This clonotype was detected a few times. This chain uses TRBV7-8 with TRBJ2-1; TRBD2 matches 11 bases. This CDR3 region has 17 residues. The V gene's germline CDR1 is SGHVS and CDR2 FQNEAQ. J gave up 5 bases and V 2 bases, and 8 bases lay outside the gene matches. The CDR3 DNA reads as TGTGCCAGCAGCTTAAGAACTAGCGGGGGATTTAACAATGAGCAGTTCTTC. It translates to CASSLRTSGGFNNEQFF.